This T cell receptor (beta chain) was identified during a study of T cell responses to AZD1222 COVID-19 vaccine. Overall study findings and caveats: Spike-specific TCR depth and breadth grew after two AZD1222 doses. Clonal diversity may have been underestimated in mostly white British donors. At 160-218 and 743-854, vaccine-associated CD4 TCRs were dominant, and they spanned spike.

The CDR3 has 18 residues. Germline-derived CDR1 and CDR2 are MDHEN and SYDVKM. The V gene end was trimmed by 4 bases and the J gene end by 0 bases; junction bases not matched to a gene: 9. Generated by immunoSEQ multiplex PCR, the TCRdb table keeps only in-frame clones and is missing some. The table lists fewer than 130,000 clones, roughly 90% of them singletons. Concerning this clone itself: The antigen remains undetermined.

The sequencing here drew on peripheral blood, taken 28 days after the second AZD1222 dose. This TCR came from an adult who received the AZD1222 COVID-19 vaccine. The rearrangement joins TRBV28 to TRBJ2-1; 10 bases are shared with TRBD1. The CDR3 DNA sequence: TGTGCCAGCAGTTCTAACAGGGACAGGGGTAGCTCCTACAATGAGCAGTTCTTC. It encodes CASSSNRDRGSSYNEQFF.